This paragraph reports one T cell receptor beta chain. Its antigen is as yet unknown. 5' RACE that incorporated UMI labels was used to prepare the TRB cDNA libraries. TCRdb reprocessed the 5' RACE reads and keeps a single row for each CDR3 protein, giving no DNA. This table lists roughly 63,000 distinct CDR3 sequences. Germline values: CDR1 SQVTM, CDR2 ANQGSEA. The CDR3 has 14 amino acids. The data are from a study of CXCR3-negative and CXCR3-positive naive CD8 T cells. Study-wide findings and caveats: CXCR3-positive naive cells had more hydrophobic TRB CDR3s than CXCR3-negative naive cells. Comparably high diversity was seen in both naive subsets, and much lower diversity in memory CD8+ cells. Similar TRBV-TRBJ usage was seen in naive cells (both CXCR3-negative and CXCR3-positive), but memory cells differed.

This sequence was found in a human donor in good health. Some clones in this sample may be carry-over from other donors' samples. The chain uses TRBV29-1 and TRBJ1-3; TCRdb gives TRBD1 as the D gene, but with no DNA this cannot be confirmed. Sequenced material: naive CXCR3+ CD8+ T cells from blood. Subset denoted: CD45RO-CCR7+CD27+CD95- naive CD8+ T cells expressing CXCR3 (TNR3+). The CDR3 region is CSVVWDSSGNTIYF.